These 24 T cell receptor beta chains originate from one sample sequenced in a study of blood T cell repertoires in COVID-19. Method: immunoSEQ multiplex PCR; TCRdb's copy keeps in-frame clones and lacks some. The table shows about 170,000 clones, with approximately 87% occurring only once. Input material: PBMCs or T cells enriched from blood (not recorded which). The receptors stem from a woman aged 45-59 years who had recovered from COVID-19.

The V and J genes are TRBV14 and TRBJ1-1; tentative D call: TRBD1 (5 bases). Germline V CDR1 and CDR2: SGHDN, FVKESK. V gave up 4 bases and J gave up 7 bases, with 22 bases separating them. This CDR3 contains 16 residues. CDR3 loop: CASSPGSRDRGVEAFF. The CDR3 DNA sequence: TGTGCCAGCAGCCCTGGGAGCCGGGACCGGGGGGTTGAAGCTTTCTTT.

The chain links TRBV5-6 to TRBJ2-5; weak D call: TRBD2 (7 bases). The V and J ends lost 5 bases and 4 bases respectively, with 18 bases between them. The CDR3 consists of 15 residues. Germline V gene sequence: CDR1 SGHDT, CDR2 YYEEEE. The CDR3 reads CASRHRGRGRETQYF. The CDR3 DNA is TGTGCCAGCAGACACCGGGGGCGGGGGAGAGAGACCCAGTACTTC.

This clone came up a few times. The gene calls are TRBV6-5 and TRBJ1-2; D call uncertain. Germline CDR1 reads MNHEY; CDR2 reads SVGAGI. The CDR3 spans 13 residues. V was trimmed by 2 bases and J by 8 bases, leaving 12 bases between them. CDR3 in amino acids: CASSYVSAGGYTF. The CDR3 DNA reads TGTGCCAGCAGTTACGTGTCTGCCGGGGGCTACACCTTC.

The chain employs TRBV11-2 and TRBJ2-1; TRBD1 agrees at 10 bases. Germline values: CDR1 SGHAT, CDR2 FQNNGV. V gave up 1 base and J gave up 3 bases; unmatched junction bases: 6. The CDR3 loop spans 17 amino acids. CDR3 in DNA: TGTGCCAGCAGCTTAGCCACCGGGACAGGGGTCTACAATGAGCAGTTCTTC. Translated: CASSLATGTGVYNEQFF.

V and J are TRBV7-6 and TRBJ2-2; D may be TRBD2 (6 bases). Trimming pared 1 base from V and 1 base from J, leaving 13 bases between. The CDR3 sequence is 17 residues long. Germline V gene sequence: CDR1 SGHVS, CDR2 FNYEAQ. CDR3 coding DNA: TGTGCCAGCAGCTTAGAGGCTAGCGAAATGAACACCGGGGAGCTGTTTTTT. The encoded protein is CASSLEASEMNTGELFF.

The chain couples TRBV9 to TRBJ1-5; D remains unclear. This CDR3 contains 15 residues. V was shortened by 2 bases and J by 0 bases, with 9 bases between the two germline ends. The germline CDR1 and CDR2 sequences are SGDLS and YYNGEE. Here the CDR3 reads CASSVSGDSNQPQHF. The CDR3, as DNA: TGTGCCAGCAGCGTTAGCGGTGATAGCAATCAGCCCCAGCATTTT.

This chain uses TRBV7-9 with TRBJ1-5; D perhaps matches TRBD1 (6 bases). V was pared by 5 bases and J by 5 bases, with 10 bases between. Germline loops: CDR1 SEHNR, CDR2 FQNEAQ (reference sequence). CDR3 length equals 13 residues. The CDR3 DNA follows: TGTGCCAGCAGCCCACAGGGCTATCAGCCCCAGCATTTT. It encodes CASSPQGYQPQHF.

The V call is TRBV24-1, the J call TRBJ1-2; D is uncertain. This CDR3 region has 12 residues. V lost 5 bases and J lost 2, with 5 bases in between. Germline-derived CDR1 and CDR2 are KGHDR and SFDVKD. The CDR3 protein is CATSAQNYGYTF. CDR3 sequence (DNA): TGTGCCACCAGTGCCCAGAACTATGGCTACACCTTC.

Only one count was recorded for this clone. The chain's CDR3 is CASSRLDQGSTEAFF. The CDR3 bases are TGTGCCAGCAGCCGCCTGGATCAGGGAAGCACTGAAGCTTTCTTT. The chain joins TRBV4-2 to TRBJ1-1; D is possibly TRBD1 (5 bases). V lost 4 bases to trimming and J lost 4 bases, with 16 bases between them. Germline V gene sequence: CDR1 LGHNA, CDR2 YNFKEQ. The CDR3 is made up of 15 amino acids.

This clone was counted once. The chain is built from TRBV6-1 and TRBJ2-1; D ambiguous. Trimming removed 1 base from V and 5 bases from J, with 6 bases in between. The CDR3 is 13 amino acids. Per the germline V gene, CDR1 is MNHNS and CDR2 is SASEGT. The CDR3 sequence is CASSEDLNNEQFF. In DNA form, the CDR3 reads TGTGCCAGCAGTGAAGACCTAAACAATGAGCAGTTCTTC.

The chain employs TRBV5-4 and TRBJ1-3; D remains ambiguous. This CDR3 is built from 14 residues. The V gene's germline CDR1 is SGHNT and CDR2 YYREEE (reference sequence). V shed 2 bases and J shed 4 bases, with 10 bases lying between them. The CDR3 protein is CASSFPGAGNTIYF. Written as DNA, the CDR3 is TGTGCCAGCAGCTTTCCAGGTGCGGGAAACACCATATATTTT.

This chain joins TRBV6-5 and TRBJ1-5, with unresolved D. The V end lost 6 bases, the J end lost 9 bases, and 12 bases lay between the germline ends. The germline CDR1 and CDR2 sequences are MNHEY and SVGAGI. This CDR3 comprises 12 residues. Here the CDR3 DNA reads TGTGCCAGCAGCGCTGGGCCAGGGCCCCAGCATTTT. Protein product: CASSAGPGPQHF.

The chain combines TRBV7-9 with TRBJ1-4; no definite D call. This CDR3 is 15 amino acids long. CDR1 and CDR2 from the germline V gene are SEHNR and FQNEAQ (reference sequence). Trimming removed 1 base at V and 3 bases at J, with 9 bases between. The CDR3 region is CASSLGVRPNEKLFF. In DNA, the CDR3 is TGTGCCAGCAGCTTAGGGGTGAGGCCTAATGAAAAACTGTTTTTT.

This chain links TRBV9 with TRBJ2-3; 8 bases align to TRBD1. The CDR3 consists of 15 residues. Germline V gene data show CDR1 as SGDLS and CDR2 as YYNGEE. J was trimmed by 2 bases and V by 3 bases; bases with no gene match: 5. The CDR3, as DNA: TGTGCCAGCAGCGGGGACAGGCTCTACACAGATACGCAGTATTTT. It codes for CASSGDRLYTDTQYF. The variable domain in full, completed from reference TRBV9 and TRBJ2-3, reads DSGVTQTPKHLITATGQRVTLRCSPRSGDLSVYWYQQSLDQGLQFLIQYYNGEERAKGNILERFSAQQFPDLHSELNLSSLELGDSALYFCASSGDRLYTDTQYFGPGTRLTVL.

This clone was observed a handful of times. V is TRBV7-3 and J is TRBJ2-7, with D perhaps TRBD2 (5 bases). V lost 2 bases and J lost 4, with 12 bases in between. The CDR3 covers 14 residues. Germline values: CDR1 SGHTA, CDR2 FQGTGA. The CDR3 is CASSLFPGLYEQYV. The CDR3 nucleotides read TGTGCCAGCAGCTTATTTCCGGGATTATACGAGCAGTACGTC.

The chain carries TRBV6-2 or TRBV6-3 and TRBJ2-1; the match to TRBD2 covers 10 bases. V shed 0 bases and J 12 bases; nucleotides not matched to a gene: 5. The CDR3 totals 14 residues. Germline V gene sequence: CDR1 MNHEY, CDR2 SVGEGT. DNA for the CDR3: TGTGCCAGCAGTTACTCAGCGGGAGGGCTTGGGCAGTTCTTC. Translated, it gives CASSYSAGGLGQFF.

The chain joins TRBV12-5 to TRBJ1-1; D not certain. The CDR3 has 12 amino acids. The germline V gene encodes CDR1 LGHNT and CDR2 FRNRAP. The V gene lost 3 bases and the J gene lost 3 bases, with 5 bases spanning the gap. The CDR3 reads CASGFRYTEAFF. In DNA form, the CDR3 reads TGTGCTAGTGGTTTTCGGTACACTGAAGCTTTCTTT.

The CDR3 loop is CASSIGQGGGTGELFF. The CDR3, as DNA: TGCGCCAGCAGCATCGGACAGGGTGGAGGCACCGGGGAGCTGTTTTTT. This rearrangement joins TRBV5-1 to TRBJ2-2; TRBD1 matches at 8 bases. V shed 4 bases, J shed 4 bases, and the junction held 9 bases outside the gene matches. The CDR3 length is 16 residues. The V gene's germline CDR1 is SGHRS and CDR2 YFSETQ.

The chain uses TRBV28 and TRBJ1-4; D is unclear. V was shortened by 5 bases and J by 5 bases, with 12 bases between the two germline ends. Germline CDR1 MDHEN, CDR2 SYDVKM. The CDR3 extends over 14 amino acids. The CDR3 spells CASSLTEPNEKLFF. As DNA, the CDR3 is TGTGCCAGCAGTCTGACGGAGCCCAATGAAAAACTGTTTTTT.

V gene TRBV5-1 combines with J gene TRBJ1-1, with D possibly TRBD1 on 5 matching bases. The CDR3 is 14 residues long. Germline assignment: CDR1 SGHRS and CDR2 YFSETQ. Trimming shortened V by 6 bases and J by 4 bases, and 16 bases separated the two germline ends. CDR3 sequence: CASTLTARGTEAFF. The DNA of the CDR3 is TGCGCCAGCACTTTAACGGCTAGGGGCACTGAAGCTTTCTTT.

This chain connects TRBV2 to TRBJ1-1, with D hard to call. The CDR3 is 14 residues long. V shed 7 bases and J shed 4 bases, with 16 bases lying between them. Germline CDR1 is SNHLY and CDR2 is FYNNEI. The CDR3 loop is CASILDLTGTEAFF. Here the CDR3 DNA reads TGTGCCAGCATCCTAGACCTGACGGGCACTGAAGCTTTCTTT.

The chain combines TRBV6-5 with TRBJ1-6; weak D call: TRBD1 (5 bases). The CDR3 sequence is 14 residues long. The germline V and J ends were trimmed by 7 bases and 6 bases, with 13 bases remaining between them. Per germline, CDR1 MNHEY and CDR2 SVGAGI. CDR3 sequence: CASTPGGPNSPLHF. CDR3 sequence (DNA): TGTGCCAGCACCCCGGGGGGTCCTAATTCACCCCTCCACTTT.

The sample holds one count of this clone. The J gene is TRBJ1-2, the V gene TRBV28; the match to TRBD1 covers 11 bases. This CDR3 region has 14 residues. Trimming took 6 bases from V and 2 from J; bases not matched to a gene: 2. CDR1 and CDR2 (germline): MDHEN, SYDVKM. CDR3 loop: CASSGQGANYGYTF. CDR3 in DNA: TGTGCCAGCAGCGGACAGGGGGCAAACTATGGCTACACCTTC.

Here the CDR3 reads CASSLRSSGNTIYF. The CDR3 nucleotides are TGTGCCAGCAGCTTAAGGAGCTCTGGAAACACCATATATTTT. V is TRBV7-2 and J is TRBJ1-3; D uncertain. The length of the CDR3 is 14 residues. Trimming left V 2 bases short and J 0 bases short, with 5 bases between. The V gene's germline CDR1 is SGHTA and CDR2 FQGNSA. Full variable domain (missing parts from reference TRBV7-2 and TRBJ1-3): GAGVSQSPSNKVTEKGKDVELRCDPISGHTALYWYRQSLGQGLEFLIYFQGNSAPDKSGLPSDRFSAERTGGSVSTLTIQRTQQEDSAVYLCASSLRSSGNTIYFGEGSWLTVV.